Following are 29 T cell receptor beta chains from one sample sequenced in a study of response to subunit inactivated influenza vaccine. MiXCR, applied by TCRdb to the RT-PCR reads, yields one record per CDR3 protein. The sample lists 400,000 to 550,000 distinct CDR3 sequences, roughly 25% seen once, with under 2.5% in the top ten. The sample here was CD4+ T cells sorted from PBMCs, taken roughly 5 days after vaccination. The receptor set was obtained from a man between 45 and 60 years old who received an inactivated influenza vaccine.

The CDR3 DNA reads TGTGCCAGCAGTGTCGTAGCGGGCCCTAGCACAGATACGCAGTATTTT. This translates into CASSVVAGPSTDTQYF. The chain links TRBV27 to TRBJ2-3; TRBD2 matches 7 bases. The CDR3 totals 16 residues. Trimming removed 5 bases from V and 0 bases from J; junction bases left unmatched: 8. Germline V CDR1 and CDR2: MNHEY, SMNVEV (reference sequence).

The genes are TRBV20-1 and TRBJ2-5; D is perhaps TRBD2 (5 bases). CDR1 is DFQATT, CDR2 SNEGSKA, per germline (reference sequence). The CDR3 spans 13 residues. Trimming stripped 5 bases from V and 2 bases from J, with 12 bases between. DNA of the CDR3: TGCAGTGCTGGGGAGCGTATTCAAGAGACCCAGTACTTC. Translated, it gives CSAGERIQETQYF.

CDR3: CSARVGAGGREQYF. CDR3 bases: TGCAGTGCTAGAGTTGGGGCGGGGGGGCGAGAGCAGTACTTC. V usage is TRBV20-1 and J usage is TRBJ2-7, with TRBD2 matching 9 bases. Germline-derived CDR1 and CDR2 are DFQATT and SNEGSKA (reference sequence). The CDR3 loop spans 14 amino acids. The junction had 8 bases not matched to a gene; V was cut back by 1 base and J by 7 bases.

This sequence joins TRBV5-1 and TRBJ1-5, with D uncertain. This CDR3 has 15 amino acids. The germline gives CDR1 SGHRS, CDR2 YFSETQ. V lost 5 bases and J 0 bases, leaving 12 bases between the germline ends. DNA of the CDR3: TGCGCCAGCAGGTTAGAATCCCATAGCAATCAGCCCCAGCATTTT. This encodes CASRLESHSNQPQHF.

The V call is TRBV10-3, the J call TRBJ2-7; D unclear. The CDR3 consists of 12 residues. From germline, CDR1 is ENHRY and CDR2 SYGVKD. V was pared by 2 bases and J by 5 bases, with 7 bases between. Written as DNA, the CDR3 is TGTGCCATCAGTGAGAGAGCAGACGAGCAGTACTTC. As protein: CAISERADEQYF.

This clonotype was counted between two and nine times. The CDR3: CASSPRTSNEQYF. The CDR3 region has the DNA TGTGCCAGCAGCCCCAGGACTAGCAACGAGCAGTACTTC. This rearrangement joins TRBV7-9 to TRBJ2-7; 8 bases line up with TRBD2. Trimming cost V 5 bases and J 5 bases; bases outside gene matches: 5. There are 13 residues in the CDR3. CDR1 SEHNR and CDR2 FQNEAQ come from the germline V gene (reference sequence).

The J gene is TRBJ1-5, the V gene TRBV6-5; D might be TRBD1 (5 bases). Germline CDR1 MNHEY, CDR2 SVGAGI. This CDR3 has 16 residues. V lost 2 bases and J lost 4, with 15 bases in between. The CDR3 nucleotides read TGTGCCAGCAGTTACAACAGGTGGGGGGTTAATCAGCCCCAGCATTTT. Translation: CASSYNRWGVNQPQHF.

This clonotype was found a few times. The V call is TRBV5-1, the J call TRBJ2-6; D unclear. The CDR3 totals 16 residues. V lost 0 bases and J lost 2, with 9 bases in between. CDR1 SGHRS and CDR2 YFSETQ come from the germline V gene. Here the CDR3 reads CASSLDPRAGANVLTF. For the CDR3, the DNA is TGCGCCAGCAGCTTGGACCCCCGGGCTGGGGCCAACGTCCTGACTTTC.

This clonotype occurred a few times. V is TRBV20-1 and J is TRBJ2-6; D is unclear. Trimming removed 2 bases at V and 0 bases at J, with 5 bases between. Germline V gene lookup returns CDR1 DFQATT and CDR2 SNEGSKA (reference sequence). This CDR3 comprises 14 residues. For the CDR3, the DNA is TGCAGTGCTAGAATGGCCTCTGGGGCCAACGTCCTGACTTTC. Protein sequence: CSARMASGANVLTF.

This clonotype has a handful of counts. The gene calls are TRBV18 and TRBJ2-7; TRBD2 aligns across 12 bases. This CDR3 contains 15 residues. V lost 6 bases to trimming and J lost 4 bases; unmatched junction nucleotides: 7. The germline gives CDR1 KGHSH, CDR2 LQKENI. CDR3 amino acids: CASSPGTSGLYEQYF. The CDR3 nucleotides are TGTGCCAGCTCGCCCGGGACTAGCGGGTTATACGAGCAGTACTTC.

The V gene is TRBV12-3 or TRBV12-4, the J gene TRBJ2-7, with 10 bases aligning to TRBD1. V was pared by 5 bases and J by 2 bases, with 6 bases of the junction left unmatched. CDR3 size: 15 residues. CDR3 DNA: TGTGCCAGCAGTCACGGGACAGGGGTCACCTACGAGCAGTACTTC. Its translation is CASSHGTGVTYEQYF.

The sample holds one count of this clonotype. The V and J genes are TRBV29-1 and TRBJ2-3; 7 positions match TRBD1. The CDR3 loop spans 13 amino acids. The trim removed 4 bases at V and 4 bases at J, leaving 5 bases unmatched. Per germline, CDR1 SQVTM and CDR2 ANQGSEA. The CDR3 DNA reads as TGCAGCGTTGTGACAGGGCCGCCAGATACGCAGTATTTT. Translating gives CSVVTGPPDTQYF.

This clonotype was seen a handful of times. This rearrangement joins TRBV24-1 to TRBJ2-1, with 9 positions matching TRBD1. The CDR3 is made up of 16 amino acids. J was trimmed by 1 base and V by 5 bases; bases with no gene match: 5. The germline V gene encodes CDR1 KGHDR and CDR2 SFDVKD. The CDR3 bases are TGTGCCACCAGTGCCGGGACAGGGTCGTCCTACAATGAGCAGTTCTTC. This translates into CATSAGTGSSYNEQFF.

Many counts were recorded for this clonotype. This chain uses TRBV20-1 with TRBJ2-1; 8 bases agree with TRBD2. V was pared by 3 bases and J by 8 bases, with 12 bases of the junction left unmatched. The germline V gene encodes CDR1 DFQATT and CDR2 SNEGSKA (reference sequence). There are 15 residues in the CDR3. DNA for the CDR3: TGCAGTGCTAGGAGCGTCACGGGAGGGTACGATGAGCAGTTCTTC. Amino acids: CSARSVTGGYDEQFF.

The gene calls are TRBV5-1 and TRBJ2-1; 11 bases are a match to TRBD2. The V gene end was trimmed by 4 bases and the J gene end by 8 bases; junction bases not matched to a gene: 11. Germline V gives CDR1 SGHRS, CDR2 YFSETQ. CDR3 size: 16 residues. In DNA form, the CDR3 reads TGCGCCAGCAGCCTACTCATTAGCGGGGGGGCACATGAGCAGTTCTTC. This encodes CASSLLISGGAHEQFF.

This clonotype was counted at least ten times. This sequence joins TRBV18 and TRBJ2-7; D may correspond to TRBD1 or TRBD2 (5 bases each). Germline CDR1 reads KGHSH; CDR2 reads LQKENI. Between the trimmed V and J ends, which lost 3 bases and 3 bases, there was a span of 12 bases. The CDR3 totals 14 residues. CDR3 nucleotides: TGTGCCAGCTCACCCCCGGGACCAAACTACGAGCAGTACTTC. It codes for CASSPPGPNYEQYF.

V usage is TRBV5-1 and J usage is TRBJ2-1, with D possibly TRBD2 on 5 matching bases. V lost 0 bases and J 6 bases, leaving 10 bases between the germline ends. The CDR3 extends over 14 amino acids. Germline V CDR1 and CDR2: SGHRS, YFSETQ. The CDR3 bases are TGCGCCAGCAGCTTGGAGACGGGGTTCAATGAGCAGTTCTTC. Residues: CASSLETGFNEQFF.

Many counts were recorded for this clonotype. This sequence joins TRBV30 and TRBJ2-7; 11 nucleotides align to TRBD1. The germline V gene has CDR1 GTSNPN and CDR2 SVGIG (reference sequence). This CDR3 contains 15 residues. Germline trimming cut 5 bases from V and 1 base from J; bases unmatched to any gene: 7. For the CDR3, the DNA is TGTGCCTGGGATAGGACAGGGGGCATATCCTACGAGCAGTACTTC. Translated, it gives CAWDRTGGISYEQYF.

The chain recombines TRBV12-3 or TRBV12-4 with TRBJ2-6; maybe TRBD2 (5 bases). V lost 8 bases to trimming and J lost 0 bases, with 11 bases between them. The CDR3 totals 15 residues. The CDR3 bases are TGTGCCAGCCGAACGGCGGGCTCTGGGGCCAACGTCCTGACTTTC. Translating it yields CASRTAGSGANVLTF.

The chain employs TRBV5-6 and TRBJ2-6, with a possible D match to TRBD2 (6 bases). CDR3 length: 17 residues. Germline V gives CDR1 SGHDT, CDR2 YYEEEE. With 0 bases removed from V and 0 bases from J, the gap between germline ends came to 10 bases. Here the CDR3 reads CASSLEVGLSGANVLTF. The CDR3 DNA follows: TGTGCCAGCAGCTTGGAGGTGGGACTCTCTGGGGCCAACGTCCTGACTTTC.

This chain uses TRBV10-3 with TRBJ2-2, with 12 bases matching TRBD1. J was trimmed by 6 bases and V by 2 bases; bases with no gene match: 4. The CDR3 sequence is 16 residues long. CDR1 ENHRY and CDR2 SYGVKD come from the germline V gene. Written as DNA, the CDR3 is TGTGCCATCAGTGAGCTGGGACAGGGGGCGTCCGGGGAGCTGTTTTTT. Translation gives CAISELGQGASGELFF.

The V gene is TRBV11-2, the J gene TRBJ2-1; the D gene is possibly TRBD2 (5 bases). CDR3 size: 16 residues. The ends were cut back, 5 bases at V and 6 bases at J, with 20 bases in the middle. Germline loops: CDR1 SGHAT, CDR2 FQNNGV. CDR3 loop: CASSPEIGGRGNEQFF. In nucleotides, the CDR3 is TGTGCCAGCAGCCCCGAGATCGGAGGAAGAGGCAATGAGCAGTTCTTC.

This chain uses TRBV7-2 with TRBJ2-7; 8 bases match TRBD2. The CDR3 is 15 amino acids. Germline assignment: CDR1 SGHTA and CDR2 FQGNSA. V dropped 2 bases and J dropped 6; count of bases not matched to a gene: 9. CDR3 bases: TGTGCCAGCAGCTTATTCCCTAGCGGGTTGGGCGAGCAGTACTTC. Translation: CASSLFPSGLGEQYF.

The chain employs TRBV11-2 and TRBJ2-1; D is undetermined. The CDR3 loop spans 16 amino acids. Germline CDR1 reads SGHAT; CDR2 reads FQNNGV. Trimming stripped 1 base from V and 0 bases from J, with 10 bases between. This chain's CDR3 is CASSLVLLTSYNEQFF. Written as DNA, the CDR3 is TGTGCCAGCAGCTTAGTCCTTCTCACCTCCTACAATGAGCAGTTCTTC.

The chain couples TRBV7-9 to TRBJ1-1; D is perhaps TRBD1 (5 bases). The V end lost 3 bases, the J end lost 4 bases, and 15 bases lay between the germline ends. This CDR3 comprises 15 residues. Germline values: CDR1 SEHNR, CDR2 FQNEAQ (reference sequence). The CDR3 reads CASSFSQGLGTEAFF. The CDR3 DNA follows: TGTGCCAGCAGCTTTTCTCAGGGCTTAGGCACTGAAGCTTTCTTT.

The CDR3 coding sequence is TGTGCCACCAGTGATTCTACAGGGGCGGAGACCCAGTACTTC. Translation gives CATSDSTGAETQYF. This sequence joins TRBV24-1 and TRBJ2-5; TRBD1 aligns across 7 bases. Germline CDR1 reads KGHDR; CDR2 reads SFDVKD. The trim removed 2 bases at V and 5 bases at J, leaving 4 bases unmatched. This CDR3 is 14 amino acids long.

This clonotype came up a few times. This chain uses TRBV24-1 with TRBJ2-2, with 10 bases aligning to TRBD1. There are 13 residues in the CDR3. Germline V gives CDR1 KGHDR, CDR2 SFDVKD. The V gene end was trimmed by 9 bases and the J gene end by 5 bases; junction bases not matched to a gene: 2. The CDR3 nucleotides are TGTGCCACCGGGGGACAGGGGACCGGGGAGCTGTTTTTT. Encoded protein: CATGGQGTGELFF.

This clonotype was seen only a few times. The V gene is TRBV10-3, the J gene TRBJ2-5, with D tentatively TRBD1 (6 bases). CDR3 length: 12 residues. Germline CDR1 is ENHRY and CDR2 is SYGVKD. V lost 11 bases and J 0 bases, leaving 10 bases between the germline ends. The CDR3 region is CAAQGNQETQYF. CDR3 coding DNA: TGTGCCGCACAGGGAAACCAAGAGACCCAGTACTTC.

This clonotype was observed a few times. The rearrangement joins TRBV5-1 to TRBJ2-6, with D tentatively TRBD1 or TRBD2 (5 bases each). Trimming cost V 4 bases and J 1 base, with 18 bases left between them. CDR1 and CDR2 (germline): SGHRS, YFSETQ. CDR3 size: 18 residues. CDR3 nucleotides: TGCGCCAGCAGCCACCCCTCGTGGGGACGATCTGGGGCCAACGTCCTGACTTTC. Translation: CASSHPSWGRSGANVLTF.